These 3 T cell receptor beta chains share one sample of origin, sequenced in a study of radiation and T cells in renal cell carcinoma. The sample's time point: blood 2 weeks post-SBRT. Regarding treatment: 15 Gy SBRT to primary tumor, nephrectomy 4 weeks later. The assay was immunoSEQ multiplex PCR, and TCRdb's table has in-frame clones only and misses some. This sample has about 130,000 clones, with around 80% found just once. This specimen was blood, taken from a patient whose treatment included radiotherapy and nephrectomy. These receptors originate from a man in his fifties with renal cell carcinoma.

This CDR3 is CASSPSGTGNNQPQHF. The CDR3 nucleotides are TGTGCCAGCTCACCGTCCGGGACAGGGAACAATCAGCCCCAGCATTTT. The V and J genes are TRBV18 and TRBJ1-5, with 9 bases identical to TRBD1. CDR3 length equals 16 residues. Unmatched junction bases numbered 6, after V lost 3 bases and J lost 3 bases. Germline V gene lookup returns CDR1 KGHSH and CDR2 LQKENI.

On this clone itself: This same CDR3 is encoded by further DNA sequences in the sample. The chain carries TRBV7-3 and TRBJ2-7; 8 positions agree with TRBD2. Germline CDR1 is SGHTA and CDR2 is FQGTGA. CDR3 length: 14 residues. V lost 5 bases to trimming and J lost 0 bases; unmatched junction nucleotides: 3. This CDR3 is CASSPTSGSYEQYF. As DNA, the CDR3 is TGTGCCAGCAGCCCTACTAGCGGCTCCTACGAGCAGTACTTC.

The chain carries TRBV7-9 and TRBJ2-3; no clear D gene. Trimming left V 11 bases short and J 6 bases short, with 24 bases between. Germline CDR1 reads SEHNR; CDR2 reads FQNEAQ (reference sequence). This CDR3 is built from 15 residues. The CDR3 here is CALRTTLQGRDTQYF. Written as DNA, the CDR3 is TGTGCCCTAAGAACCACTCTTCAAGGACGTGATACGCAGTATTTT.